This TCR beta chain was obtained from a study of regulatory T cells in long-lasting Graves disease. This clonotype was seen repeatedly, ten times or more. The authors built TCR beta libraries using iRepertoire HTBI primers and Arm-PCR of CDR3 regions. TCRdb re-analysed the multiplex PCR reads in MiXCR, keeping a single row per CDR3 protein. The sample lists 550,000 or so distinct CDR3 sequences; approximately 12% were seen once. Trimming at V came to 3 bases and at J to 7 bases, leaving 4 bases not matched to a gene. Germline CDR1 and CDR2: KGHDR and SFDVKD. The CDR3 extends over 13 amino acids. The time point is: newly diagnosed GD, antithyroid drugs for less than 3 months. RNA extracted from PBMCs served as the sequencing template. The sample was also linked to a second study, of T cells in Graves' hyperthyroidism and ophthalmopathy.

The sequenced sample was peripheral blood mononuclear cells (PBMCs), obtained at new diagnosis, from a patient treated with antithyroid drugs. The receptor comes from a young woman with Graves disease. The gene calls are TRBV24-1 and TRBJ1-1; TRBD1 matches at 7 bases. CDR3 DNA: TGTGCCACCAGTGATATACAGGGGATTGAAGCTTTCTTT. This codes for CATSDIQGIEAFF.